Each of the 21 T cell receptor beta chains below was sequenced from the same sample in a study of blood T cell repertoires in COVID-19. Clones were sequenced by immunoSEQ multiplex PCR, and TCRdb holds only the in-frame ones, with some missing. The sample has about 210,000 clones; around 80% are singletons. The sequenced sample was peripheral blood. These receptors were taken from a woman aged 40 to 50 with acute or convalescent COVID-19.

V and J are TRBV11-2 and TRBJ1-4; no clear D gene. The germline V gene has CDR1 SGHAT and CDR2 FQNNGV. V was shortened by 5 bases and J by 4 bases, with 20 bases between the two germline ends. This CDR3 spans 17 amino acids. CDR3: CASSNPVLFGRNEKLFF. CDR3 in DNA: TGTGCCAGCAGCAACCCAGTACTCTTTGGGCGTAATGAAAAACTGTTTTTT. The whole variable domain, filled in from reference TRBV11-2 and TRBJ1-4, reads EAGVAQSPRYKIIEKRQSVAFWCNPISGHATLYWYQQILGQGPKLLIQFQNNGVVDDSQLPKDRFSAERLKGVDSTLKIQPAKLEDSAVYLCASSNPVLFGRNEKLFFGSGTQLSVL.

The chain links TRBV27 to TRBJ2-3; 7 bases are a match to TRBD1. The CDR3 consists of 14 residues. CDR1 is MNHEY and CDR2 is SMNVEV in the germline V gene (reference sequence). Unmatched junction bases numbered 7, after V lost 6 bases and J lost 4 bases. CDR3 nucleotide sequence: TGTGCCAGCAGCGTCCCGGGACAGCCAGATACGCAGTATTTT. Its protein is CASSVPGQPDTQYF.

The chain is built from TRBV7-9 and TRBJ2-5, with D possibly being TRBD2 (6 bases). Trimming shortened V by 5 bases and J by 5 bases, and 15 bases separated the two germline ends. The CDR3 consists of 14 residues. Germline values: CDR1 SEHNR, CDR2 FQNEAQ (reference sequence). CDR3 nucleotides: TGTGCCAGCAGCGCGACCGGGCTAGCGGAGACCCAGTACTTC. Its protein is CASSATGLAETQYF. Full variable domain (missing parts from reference TRBV7-9 and TRBJ2-5): DTGVSQNPRHKITKRGQNVTFRCDPISEHNRLYWYRQTLGQGPEFLTYFQNEAQLEKSRLLSDRFSAERPKGSFSTLEIQRTEQGDSAMYLCASSATGLAETQYFGPGTRLLVL.

The V call is TRBV2, the J call TRBJ1-6, with D possibly TRBD1 on 6 matching bases. The CDR3 contains 13 residues. The V end lost 6 bases, the J end lost 6 bases, and 9 bases lay between the germline ends. Germline V CDR1 and CDR2: SNHLY, FYNNEI. The DNA of the CDR3 is TGTGCCAGCAGGGACAGTTTTAATTCACCCCTCCACTTT. Translating it yields CASRDSFNSPLHF.

In DNA form, the CDR3 reads TGTGCCAGCAGCCAAGCCGAGACAGGGGGCGTTATTTCCTACGAGCAGTACTTC. Its protein product is CASSQAETGGVISYEQYF. The chain links TRBV4-2 to TRBJ2-7, with 10 nucleotides matching TRBD1. The germline V gene encodes CDR1 LGHNA and CDR2 YNFKEQ. CDR3 length: 18 amino acids. The J segment lost 1 base and the V segment lost 1 base, leaving 10 bases of the junction unmatched.

This chain joins TRBV30 and TRBJ1-5, with D possibly matching TRBD1 (5 bases). The V gene lost 3 bases and the J gene lost 6 bases, with 12 bases spanning the gap. Germline loops: CDR1 GTSNPN, CDR2 SVGIG (reference sequence). CDR3 length: 13 amino acids. CDR3 DNA: TGTGCCTGGAGCGAATCGGGGGTTCAGCCCCAGCATTTT. Encoded protein: CAWSESGVQPQHF.

The chain joins TRBV5-1 to TRBJ1-1; 8 bases match TRBD1. The V and J ends lost 0 bases and 6 bases, in that order; junction bases with no gene match: 7. Germline-derived CDR1 and CDR2 are SGHRS and YFSETQ. This CDR3 is built from 15 residues. The CDR3 sequence is CASSLVQGGGSEAFF. The CDR3, as DNA: TGCGCCAGCAGCTTGGTACAGGGGGGAGGGTCTGAAGCTTTCTTT.

This clone was counted once. The chain links TRBV6-5 to TRBJ1-2; D unclear. Trimming left V 0 bases short and J 7 bases short, with 9 bases between. The germline CDR1 and CDR2 sequences are MNHEY and SVGAGI. This CDR3 has 13 amino acids. CDR3 protein: CASSYSRVLGYTF. CDR3 sequence (DNA): TGTGCCAGCAGTTACTCACGGGTACTTGGCTACACCTTC.

This chain joins TRBV5-4 and TRBJ2-7; 8 bases agree with TRBD1. Germline assignment: CDR1 SGHNT and CDR2 YYREEE (reference sequence). This CDR3 spans 16 amino acids. V lost 0 bases and J lost 2; bases outside the gene matches: 7. In DNA, the CDR3 is TGTGCCAGCAGCTTGGTGGGTGGCAGGGGGCCCTACGAGCAGTACTTC. Its protein is CASSLVGGRGPYEQYF. The variable domain in full, completed from reference TRBV5-4 and TRBJ2-7, reads ETGVTQSPTHLIKTRGQQVTLRCSSQSGHNTVSWYQQALGQGPQFIFQYYREEENGRGNFPPRFSGLQFPNYSSELNVNALELDDSALYLCASSLVGGRGPYEQYFGPGTRLTVT.

V usage is TRBV14 and J usage is TRBJ2-7; D might be TRBD1 (8 bases). CDR1 is SGHDN, CDR2 FVKESK, per germline. The CDR3 sequence is 15 residues long. Trimming removed 1 base at V and 3 bases at J, with 13 bases between. This CDR3 is CASSQGTGRDYEQYF. For the CDR3, the DNA is TGTGCCAGCAGCCAAGGGACAGGGAGGGACTACGAGCAGTACTTC.

This clone was detected ten times or more. V gene TRBV18 combines with J gene TRBJ1-2, with a possible D match to TRBD1 (6 bases). This CDR3 is built from 13 residues. CDR1 and CDR2 (germline): KGHSH, LQKENI. Trimming took off 6 bases at V and 6 bases at J, with 14 bases between the two ends. CDR3: CASSPQGIDGYTF. CDR3 DNA: TGTGCCAGCTCGCCCCAGGGGATCGATGGCTACACCTTC. Complete variable domain (other parts from reference TRBV18 and TRBJ1-2): NAGVMQNPRHLVRRRGQEARLRCSPMKGHSHVYWYRQLPEEGLKFMVYLQKENIIDESGMPKERFSAEFPKEGPSILRIQQVVRGDSAAYFCASSPQGIDGYTFGSGTRLTVV.

The gene calls are TRBV3-1 (or the pseudogene TRBV3-2) and TRBJ2-7; the match to TRBD2 covers 10 bases. The trim removed 4 bases at V and 2 bases at J, leaving 8 bases unmatched. The CDR3 is 16 residues long. Germline V gene lookup returns CDR1 LGHDT and CDR2 YNNKEL (reference sequence). The CDR3 DNA reads as TGTGCCAGCAGCCCACGCCGCACTAGCGGGGCCTACGAGCAGTACTTC. Translated, it gives CASSPRRTSGAYEQYF.

This clone occurred a few times. The chain uses TRBV10-3 and TRBJ2-1, with D possibly being TRBD1 (6 bases). Deletions cut 1 base from V and 7 bases from J, with 11 bases between. CDR1 ENHRY and CDR2 SYGVKD come from the germline V gene. This CDR3 is 14 amino acids long. The DNA for the CDR3 is TGTGCCATCAGTGAGTTCAGGGGTGGGAATGAGCAGTTCTTC. Its translation is CAISEFRGGNEQFF.

Here the CDR3 reads CASSLGGSGQPQHF. CDR3 DNA: TGCGCCAGCAGCTTGGGAGGGAGCGGTCAGCCCCAGCATTTT. The chain links TRBV5-1 to TRBJ1-5; D is uncertain. CDR1 is SGHRS, CDR2 YFSETQ, per germline. V lost 0 bases, J lost 6 bases, and 10 bases lay in between. The CDR3 spans 14 residues.

The chain combines TRBV10-3 with TRBJ1-2, with a weak D call TRBD1 (6 bases). The V gene's germline CDR1 is ENHRY and CDR2 SYGVKD. V gave up 4 bases and J gave up 3 bases, with 9 bases separating them. This CDR3 has 13 residues. CDR3 amino acids: CAISAEGDYGYTF. In DNA form, the CDR3 reads TGTGCCATCAGTGCTGAGGGGGACTATGGCTACACCTTC.

This chain links TRBV3-1 (or the pseudogene TRBV3-2) with TRBJ2-7; TRBD1 might be the D (5 bases). V dropped 1 base and J dropped 0 bases, with 7 bases sitting between them. There are 14 residues in the CDR3. Per the germline V gene, CDR1 is LGHDT and CDR2 is YNNKEL (reference sequence). CDR3 sequence: CASSQAGNSYEQYF. Written as DNA, the CDR3 is TGTGCCAGCAGCCAAGCAGGGAACTCCTACGAGCAGTACTTC.

The gene calls are TRBV7-3 and TRBJ2-3, with TRBD2 as a possible D gene (5 bases). CDR1 SGHTA and CDR2 FQGTGA come from the germline V gene. The CDR3 loop spans 17 amino acids. Deletions cut 2 bases from V and 5 bases from J, with 20 bases between. The CDR3 DNA is TGTGCCAGCAGCTTATCCGGGGTATTCGGACGATTAGATACGCAGTATTTT. Amino acid sequence: CASSLSGVFGRLDTQYF.

This clone came up once. The J gene is TRBJ2-7, the V gene TRBV4-1; 11 bases map to TRBD2. J was trimmed by 4 bases and V by 0 bases; bases with no gene match: 2. CDR3 length: 15 amino acids. Germline loops: CDR1 MGHRA, CDR2 YSYEKL. The CDR3, as DNA: TGCGCCAGCAGCCAAGATGGGACTAGCGGTTACGAGCAGTACTTC. Its protein product is CASSQDGTSGYEQYF.

The chain combines TRBV11-2 with TRBJ2-3; 8 bases are a match to TRBD1. After removal of 5 bases from V and 1 base from J, the junction contained 5 bases not matched to a gene. Looked up from germline, CDR1 is SGHAT and CDR2 is FQNNGV. The CDR3 has 15 amino acids. CDR3 amino acids: CASSIDRGRTDTQYF. The CDR3 region has the DNA TGTGCCAGCAGCATCGACAGGGGTCGCACAGATACGCAGTATTTT.

This chain joins TRBV10-2 and TRBJ2-7, with TRBD1 identical over 8 bases. Germline V gene data show CDR1 as WSHSY and CDR2 as SAAADI. V was pared by 6 bases and J by 3 bases, with 7 bases of the junction left unmatched. The CDR3 has 14 residues. CDR3 in amino acids: CASSGGTGRYEQYF. The CDR3 DNA follows: TGCGCCAGCAGCGGAGGGACAGGACGCTACGAGCAGTACTTC.

The chain uses TRBV24-1 and TRBJ2-1, with 13 bases lining up with TRBD2. The CDR3 totals 16 residues. Germline V gives CDR1 KGHDR, CDR2 SFDVKD. Germline trimming cut 3 bases from V and 9 bases from J; bases unmatched to any gene: 7. The CDR3 DNA reads TGTGCCACCAGTGATCCGGGACTAGCGGGAATGGGTGAGCAGTTCTTC. This translates into CATSDPGLAGMGEQFF.